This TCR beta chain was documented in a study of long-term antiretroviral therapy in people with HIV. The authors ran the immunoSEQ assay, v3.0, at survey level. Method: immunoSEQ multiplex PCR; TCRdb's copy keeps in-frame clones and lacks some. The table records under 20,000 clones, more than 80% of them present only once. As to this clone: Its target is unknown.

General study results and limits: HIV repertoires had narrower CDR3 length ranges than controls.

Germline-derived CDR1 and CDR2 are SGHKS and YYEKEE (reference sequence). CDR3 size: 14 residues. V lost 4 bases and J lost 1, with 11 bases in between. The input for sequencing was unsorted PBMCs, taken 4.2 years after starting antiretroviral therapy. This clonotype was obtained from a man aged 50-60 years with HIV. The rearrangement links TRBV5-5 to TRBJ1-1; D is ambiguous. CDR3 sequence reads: CASSPDPGNTEAFF. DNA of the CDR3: TGTGCCAGCAGCCCGGACCCAGGGAACACTGAAGCTTTCTTT.